The next 22 T cell receptor beta chains were all read from a single sample in a study of cytomegalovirus exposure and HLA in healthy donors. The PCR ran on 60 Vbeta and 13 Jbeta primers. Some clones are missing from TCRdb's copy, which holds only in-frame ones; the method was immunoSEQ multiplex PCR. The table has fewer than 70,000 clones, approximately 70% seen once. Sequencing used PBMCs. Receptor source: a male donor in good health and CMV-seropositive.

V gene TRBV4-1 combines with J gene TRBJ2-1; a weak D match, TRBD2 (6 bases). Trimming left V 2 bases short and J 1 base short, with 9 bases between. The CDR3 is 15 residues long. Germline V gene data show CDR1 as MGHRA and CDR2 as YSYEKL. The CDR3 DNA is TGCGCCAGCAGCCAACCAGGAGGGTCCTACAATGAGCAGTTCTTC. This sequence encodes CASSQPGGSYNEQFF.

V gene TRBV5-4 combines with J gene TRBJ2-5; D gene unclear. The J call may be in error: the DNA end matches TRBJ2-7 better. CDR1 and CDR2 (germline): SGHNT, YYREEE (reference sequence). The CDR3 contains 12 residues. This CDR3 is CASSPSSYEQYF. DNA for the CDR3: TGTGCCAGCAGCCCAAGCTCCTACGAGCAGTACTTC.

The genes are TRBV7-7 and TRBJ2-2; 7 nucleotides match TRBD1. The V and J ends lost 5 bases and 6 bases, in that order; junction bases with no gene match: 0. The germline V gene encodes CDR1 SSHAT and CDR2 FNYEAQ (reference sequence). The CDR3 is 12 amino acids. The CDR3 is CASSQGAGELFF. In DNA, the CDR3 is TGTGCCAGCAGCCAGGGGGCCGGGGAGCTGTTTTTT.

This clone appeared a few times. V gene TRBV11-3 combines with J gene TRBJ2-7, with 7 bases fitting TRBD1. CDR1 is SGHNT and CDR2 is YENEEA in the germline V gene. The V segment lost 0 bases and the J segment 3 bases; nucleotides outside the gene matches: 5. This CDR3 is 15 amino acids long. CDR3 loop: CASSLDRQGIYEQYF. CDR3 nucleotide sequence: TGTGCCAGCAGCTTAGACAGACAGGGAATCTACGAGCAGTACTTC.

This clone has only a few counts. The CDR3 region is CASSDSYYEQYF. As DNA, the CDR3 is TGTGCCAGTAGCGACTCCTACTACGAGCAGTACTTC. The J gene is TRBJ2-7, the V gene TRBV19; D gene ambiguous. Germline-derived CDR1 and CDR2 are LNHDA and SQIVND (reference sequence). The CDR3 loop spans 12 amino acids. V lost 6 bases and J lost 3, with 9 bases in between.

This chain connects TRBV6-8 to TRBJ2-5; 12 bases match TRBD1. The CDR3 runs 15 residues. Germline V gene data show CDR1 as MNHGY and CDR2 as SAAAGT. The V gene end was trimmed by 5 bases and the J gene end by 5 bases; junction bases not matched to a gene: 6. CDR3 in amino acids: CASSPGTGGMETQYF. CDR3 DNA: TGTGCCAGCAGTCCCGGGACAGGGGGCATGGAGACCCAGTACTTC.

The rearrangement links TRBV7-2 to TRBJ2-5, with 10 bases lining up with TRBD2. The germline V gene has CDR1 SGHTA and CDR2 FQGNSA. The CDR3 runs to 15 residues. The V and J ends lost 0 bases and 4 bases, in that order; junction bases with no gene match: 2. This chain's CDR3 is CASSLAAGGPETQYF. The CDR3 DNA sequence: TGTGCCAGCAGCTTAGCAGCGGGAGGGCCAGAGACCCAGTACTTC.

CDR3 DNA sequence: TGTGCCAGCAGCCGCAGGGGAGCGGATGAAAAACTGTTTTTT. Protein: CASSRRGADEKLFF. The chain has TRBV7-9 and TRBJ1-4; TRBD1 is a possible D gene (6 bases). The CDR3 covers 14 residues. V was pared by 5 bases and J by 6 bases, with 13 bases between. The germline V gene has CDR1 SEHNR and CDR2 FQNEAQ (reference sequence).

This chain uses TRBV7-3 with TRBJ2-3; the match to TRBD1 covers 9 bases. Per the germline V gene, CDR1 is SGHTA and CDR2 is FQGTGA. V lost 0 bases, J lost 9 bases, and 1 base stayed unmatched. The length of the CDR3 is 13 residues. The CDR3 DNA is TGTGCCAGCAGCTTAACGGGACAGGGAACGCAGTATTTT. This gives the protein CASSLTGQGTQYF.

The gene calls are TRBV15 and TRBJ2-2; no firm D call. Germline loops: CDR1 LNHNV, CDR2 YYDKDF (reference sequence). The CDR3 consists of 14 residues. V lost 3 bases, J lost 5 bases, and 10 bases lay in between. CDR3 DNA: TGTGCCACCAGCAGTTCCCCGGAGACCGGGGAGCTGTTTTTT. Protein sequence: CATSSSPETGELFF.

V is TRBV27 and J is TRBJ1-2; D uncertain. Trimming took 3 bases from V and 0 from J, leaving 14 bases between them. There are 16 residues in the CDR3. Looked up from germline, CDR1 is MNHEY and CDR2 is SMNVEV (reference sequence). CDR3: CASSFWRGGSNYGYTF. CDR3 DNA sequence: TGTGCCAGCAGTTTCTGGCGCGGTGGCTCTAACTATGGCTACACCTTC.

This clone was observed a few times. The CDR3 is CAISESWGQGEKLFF. CDR3 DNA sequence: TGTGCCATCAGTGAGTCCTGGGGGCAGGGGGAAAAACTGTTTTTT. The J gene is TRBJ1-4, the V gene TRBV10-3, with D maybe TRBD1 (6 bases). The length of the CDR3 is 15 residues. V lost 0 bases and J 8 bases, leaving 13 bases between the germline ends. Germline V CDR1 and CDR2: ENHRY, SYGVKD.

In its sample, this clone was seen a few times. The rearrangement links TRBV27 to TRBJ2-7; weak D call: TRBD1 (6 bases). The germline V and J ends were trimmed by 3 bases and 3 bases, with 9 bases remaining between them. The CDR3 length is 13 residues. Germline CDR1 is MNHEY and CDR2 is SMNVEV (reference sequence). The CDR3, as DNA: TGTGCCAGCAGTTTCGTGGACAGCTACGAGCAGTACTTC. This gives the protein CASSFVDSYEQYF.

The rearrangement links TRBV9 to TRBJ2-2; the D gene is possibly TRBD2 (5 bases). This CDR3 spans 15 amino acids. Germline CDR1 reads SGDLS; CDR2 reads YYNGEE. Trimming cost V 4 bases and J 6 bases, with 16 bases left between them. CDR3 nucleotide sequence: TGTGCCAGCAGCAGGGAGTCACGGGCCGCCGGGGAGCTGTTTTTT. It yields the protein CASSRESRAAGELFF.

This sequence joins TRBV6-1 and TRBJ1-1, with 8 bases fitting TRBD1. Germline V gene lookup returns CDR1 MNHNS and CDR2 SASEGT. The CDR3 runs 15 residues. Trimming at V came to 6 bases and at J to 2 bases, leaving 8 bases not matched to a gene. CDR3 amino acids: CASSAGGGGNTEAFF. The CDR3 DNA sequence: TGTGCCAGCAGCGCAGGGGGCGGGGGTAACACTGAAGCTTTCTTT.

This clone was picked up a small number of times. The chain links TRBV6-1 to TRBJ2-1, with 10 bases fitting TRBD2. CDR3 length: 16 amino acids. Germline loops: CDR1 MNHNS, CDR2 SASEGT. The V segment lost 4 bases and the J segment 8 bases; nucleotides outside the gene matches: 11. The CDR3 region is CASSGLAGAWRDEQFF. The CDR3 DNA sequence: TGTGCCAGCAGTGGGCTAGCGGGAGCTTGGAGGGATGAGCAGTTCTTC.

The chain employs TRBV5-1 and TRBJ2-3, with unresolved D. Germline V gene lookup returns CDR1 SGHRS and CDR2 YFSETQ. Deletions cut 5 bases from V and 14 bases from J, with 21 bases between. The CDR3 is made up of 13 amino acids. DNA for the CDR3: TGCGCCAGCAGTATCCCCCCCGACGAAACGGGGTATTTT. It yields the protein CASSIPPDETGYF.

The chain uses TRBV7-9 and TRBJ2-7, with 11 bases fitting TRBD1. The CDR3 contains 16 residues. The germline V gene encodes CDR1 SEHNR and CDR2 FQNEAQ (reference sequence). V lost 5 bases and J lost 2; bases outside the gene matches: 8. The CDR3 coding sequence is TGTGCCAGCAGCGGTCAACCGGGACAGGGGGCCTACGAGCAGTACTTC. Translation gives CASSGQPGQGAYEQYF.

This clone was counted between two and nine times. The chain links TRBV10-1 to TRBJ1-4, with unresolved D. CDR1 WNHNN and CDR2 SYGVQD come from the germline V gene (reference sequence). This CDR3 contains 13 residues. Trimming stripped 3 bases from V and 3 bases from J, with 5 bases between. In DNA, the CDR3 is TGCGCCAGCAGTGACGGAGCTAATGAAAAACTGTTTTTT. It encodes CASSDGANEKLFF.

The rearrangement links TRBV19 to TRBJ2-7; D is perhaps TRBD1 (6 bases). Trimming shortened V by 4 bases and J by 2 bases, and 9 bases separated the two germline ends. Germline CDR1 is LNHDA and CDR2 is SQIVND (reference sequence). The CDR3 contains 13 residues. The DNA of the CDR3 is TGTGCCAGTAGTACGACAGGCACCTACGAGCAGTACTTC. Encoded protein: CASSTTGTYEQYF.

The chain is built from TRBV19 and TRBJ2-7, with D possibly being TRBD2 (5 bases). This CDR3 has 15 residues. CDR1 and CDR2 (germline): LNHDA, SQIVND (reference sequence). The ends were cut back, 1 base at V and 4 bases at J, with 14 bases in the middle. The CDR3 loop reads CASSIVRGGSYEQYF. The CDR3 bases are TGTGCCAGTAGTATAGTTCGCGGAGGCTCGTACGAGCAGTACTTC.

This chain connects TRBV9 to TRBJ1-2, with D tentatively TRBD1 (5 bases). V gave up 0 bases and J gave up 4 bases, with 10 bases separating them. Germline V CDR1 and CDR2: SGDLS, YYNGEE. CDR3 length: 14 residues. The CDR3 region has the DNA TGTGCCAGCAGCGTAGGGGGCTCGGGCTATGGCTACACCTTC. Its protein product is CASSVGGSGYGYTF.